These T cell receptor beta chains were read from a single sample in a study of shared clonotypes between healthy human individuals. The data were produced by immunoSEQ multiplex PCR, yet TCRdb's version contains in-frame clones alone and is incomplete. The data contain around 2.1 million clones, more than 90% of them singletons. The sample consisted of naive CD4+ T cells sorted from blood. Receptors originate from a man aged 18 to 29 in good health. Each CDR3 is given with its conserved first and last residue. D genes are given only for firm matches. Some rows have no size entry. The others give once, few or many, or a class for an expanded clone.

clone_size,v_call,d_call,j_call,cdr3_aa,cdr3_nt
.,TRBV21-1,.,TRBJ2-7,CASSSMRRLAGGAYYEQYF,TGTGCCAGCAGCTCTATGCGTAGACTAGCGGGAGGGGCTTACTACGAGCAGTACTTC
.,TRBV9,.,TRBJ1-3,CASSYEGTIYF,TGTGCCAGCAGCTATGAGGGCACCATATATTTT
once,TRBV20-1,.,TRBJ2-7,CRTGWNEQYF,TGCAGGACGGGGTGGAACGAGCAGTACTTC
.,TRBV7-9,.,TRBJ2-3,CASSLALLGTDTQYF,TGTGCCAGCAGCTTAGCGCTCCTTGGGACAGATACGCAGTATTTT
.,TRBV5-1,TRBD1,TRBJ1-5,CASSSAGGNQPQHF,TGCGCCAGCAGCTCCGCAGGGGGTAATCAGCCCCAGCATTTT
.,TRBV19,TRBD2,TRBJ2-3,CASTFGGADTQYF,TGTGCCAGTACCTTTGGGGGGGCAGATACGCAGTATTTT
.,TRBV7-8,TRBD1,TRBJ2-7,CASSLTGGEQYF,TGTGCCAGCAGCCTTACAGGGGGCGAGCAGTACTTC
few,TRBV7-8,.,TRBJ1-6,CASSFGGDSPLHF,TGTGCCAGCAGCTTCGGTGGGGATTCACCCCTCCACTTT
.,TRBV5-6,.,TRBJ1-4,CASRPGPLGEKLFF,TGTGCCAGCAGACCCGGGCCGCTGGGTGAAAAACTGTTTTTT
.,TRBV5-1,.,TRBJ2-7,CASSLARGWDEQYF,TGCGCCAGCAGCTTGGCCAGGGGCTGGGACGAGCAGTACTTC
.,TRBV2,.,TRBJ2-7,CASLPWGEAYEQYF,TGTGCCAGCCTCCCTTGGGGAGAGGCCTACGAGCAGTACTTC
.,TRBV29-1,TRBD2,TRBJ2-3,CSVALAGTDTQYF,TGCAGCGTTGCACTAGCGGGAACAGATACGCAGTATTTT
once,TRBV29-1,.,TRBJ2-2,CSFRVGTGELFF,TGCAGCTTCAGGGTGGGAACCGGGGAGCTGTTTTTT
.,TRBV10-2,.,TRBJ2-2,CASRGRGGTGELFF,TGCGCCAGCAGGGGCAGGGGGGGCACCGGGGAGCTGTTTTTT
.,TRBV7-2,.,TRBJ2-7,CASSLIPGDTYEQYF,TGTGCCAGCAGCTTAATCCCAGGGGACACCTACGAGCAGTACTTC
.,TRBV29-1,.,TRBJ2-3,CSVGTDTDTQYF,TGCAGCGTTGGGACGGACACAGATACGCAGTATTTT
once,TRBV6-6,TRBD1,TRBJ2-7,CASRQGQGSFYEQYF,TGTGCCAGCAGACAAGGACAGGGTAGTTTCTACGAGCAGTACTTC
.,TRBV19,.,TRBJ2-1,CASSRLYNEQFF,TGTGCCAGTAGTAGGTTATACAATGAGCAGTTCTTC
.,TRBV28,.,TRBJ2-2,CASSLTVGELFF,TGTGCCAGCAGTTTAACGGTCGGGGAGCTGTTTTTT
once,TRBV11-1,.,TRBJ2-7,CASSPRLTPYEQYF,TGTGCCAGCAGCCCAAGGCTTACCCCCTACGAGCAGTACTTC